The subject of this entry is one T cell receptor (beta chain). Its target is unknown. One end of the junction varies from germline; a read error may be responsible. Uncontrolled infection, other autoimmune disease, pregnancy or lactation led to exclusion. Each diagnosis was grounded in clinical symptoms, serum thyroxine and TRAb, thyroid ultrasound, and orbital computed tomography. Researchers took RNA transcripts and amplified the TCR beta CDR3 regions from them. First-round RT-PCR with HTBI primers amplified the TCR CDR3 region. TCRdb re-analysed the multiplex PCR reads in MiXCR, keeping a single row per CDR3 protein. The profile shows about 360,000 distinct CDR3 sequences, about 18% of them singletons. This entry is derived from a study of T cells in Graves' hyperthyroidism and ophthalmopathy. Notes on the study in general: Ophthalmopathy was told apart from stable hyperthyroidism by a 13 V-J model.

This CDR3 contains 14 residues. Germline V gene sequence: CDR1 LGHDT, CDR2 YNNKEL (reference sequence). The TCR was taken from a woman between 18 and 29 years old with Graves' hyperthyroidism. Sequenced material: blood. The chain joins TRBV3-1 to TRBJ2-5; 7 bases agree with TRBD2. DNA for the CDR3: TGTGCCAGCAGCCAAGATCGGTGGGCGGGCGGGGGAGACTTC. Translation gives CASSQDRWAGGGDF.